The clone carrying this T cell receptor beta chain was seen a handful of times. Its antigen is unknown. This specimen belongs to a study of beta chain features in type 1 diabetes. Study results and caveats: Patients with Type 1 diabetes showed moderately but significantly shorter TCRB CDR3s in all four CD4+ subsets.

In total, each donor contributed a single heparinised blood draw that averaged about 110 mL. Isolation of CD4+ naive, central memory, regulatory and stem cell-like memory cells was achieved by sorting via CD45RO/CCR7/CD25/CD127/CD95/CD27. Expressed TCRB transcripts were sequenced because the entire RNA isolate underwent reverse transcription. Sequencing used immunoSEQ multiplex PCR; TCRdb keeps in-frame clones, though not all of them. Of 140,000 or so clones in the sample, approximately 13% were seen once. The CDR3 extends over 14 amino acids. The V gene end was trimmed by 1 base and the J gene end by 10 bases; junction bases not matched to a gene: 6. Germline V gene data show CDR1 as SGDLS and CDR2 as YYNGEE.

The specimen was central memory CD4+ T cells from blood. The chain employs TRBV9 and TRBJ2-2; 8 bases map to TRBD1. The origin of this receptor is a man aged 18-30 years with type 1 diabetes. The DNA for the CDR3 is TGTGCCAGCAGCGTACTGCAGGGGGCGGAGGAGCTGTTTTTT. It specifies CASSVLQGAEELFF.